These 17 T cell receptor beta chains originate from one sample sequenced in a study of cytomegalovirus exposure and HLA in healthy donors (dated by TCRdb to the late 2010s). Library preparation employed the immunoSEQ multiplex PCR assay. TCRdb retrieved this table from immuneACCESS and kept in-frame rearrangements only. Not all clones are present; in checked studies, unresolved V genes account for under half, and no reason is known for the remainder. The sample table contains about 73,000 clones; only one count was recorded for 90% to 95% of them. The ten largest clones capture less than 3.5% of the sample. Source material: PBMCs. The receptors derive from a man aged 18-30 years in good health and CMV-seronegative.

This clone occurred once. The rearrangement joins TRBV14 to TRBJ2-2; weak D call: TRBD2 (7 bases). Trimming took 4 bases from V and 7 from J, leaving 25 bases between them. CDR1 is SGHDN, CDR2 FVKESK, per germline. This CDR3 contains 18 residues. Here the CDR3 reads CASSLPAGASSLGGELFF. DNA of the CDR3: TGTGCCAGCAGCCTGCCGGCGGGGGCATCTTCTCTGGGCGGGGAGCTGTTTTTT.

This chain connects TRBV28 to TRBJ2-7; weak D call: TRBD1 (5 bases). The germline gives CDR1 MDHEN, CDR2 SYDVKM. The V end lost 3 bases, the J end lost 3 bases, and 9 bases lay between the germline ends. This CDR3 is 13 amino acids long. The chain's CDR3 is CASSLTALYEQYF. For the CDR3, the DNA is TGTGCCAGCAGTTTGACAGCCCTCTACGAGCAGTACTTC.

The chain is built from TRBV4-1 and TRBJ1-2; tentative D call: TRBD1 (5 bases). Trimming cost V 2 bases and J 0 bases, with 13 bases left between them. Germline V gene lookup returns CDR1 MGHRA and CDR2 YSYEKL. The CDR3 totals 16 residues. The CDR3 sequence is CASSQMVQEANYGYTF. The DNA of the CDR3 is TGCGCCAGCAGCCAAATGGTACAGGAAGCTAACTATGGCTACACCTTC.

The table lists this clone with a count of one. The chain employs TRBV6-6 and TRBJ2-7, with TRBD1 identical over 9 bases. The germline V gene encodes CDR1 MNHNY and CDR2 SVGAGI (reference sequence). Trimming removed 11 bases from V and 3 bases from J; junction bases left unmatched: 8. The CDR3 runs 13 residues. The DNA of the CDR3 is TGTGCCGCAACAGGGGGCAGGGGCTACGAGCAGTACTTC. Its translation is CAATGGRGYEQYF.

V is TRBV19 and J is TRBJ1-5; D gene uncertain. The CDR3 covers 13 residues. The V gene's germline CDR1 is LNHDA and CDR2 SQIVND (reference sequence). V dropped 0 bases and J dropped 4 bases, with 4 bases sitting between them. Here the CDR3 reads CASSIDMNQPQHF. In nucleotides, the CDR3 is TGTGCCAGTAGTATAGACATGAATCAGCCCCAGCATTTT.

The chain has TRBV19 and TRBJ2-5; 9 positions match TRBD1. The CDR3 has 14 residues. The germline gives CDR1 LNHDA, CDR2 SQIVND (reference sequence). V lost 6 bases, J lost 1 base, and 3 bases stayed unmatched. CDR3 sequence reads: CASSTQGAQETQYF. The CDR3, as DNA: TGTGCCAGTAGCACACAGGGGGCCCAAGAGACCCAGTACTTC.

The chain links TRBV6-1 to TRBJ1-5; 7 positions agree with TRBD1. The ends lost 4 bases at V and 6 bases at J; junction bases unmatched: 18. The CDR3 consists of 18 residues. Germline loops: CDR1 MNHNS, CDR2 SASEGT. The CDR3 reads CASSGGGSGGWKGQPQHF. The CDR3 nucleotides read TGTGCCAGCAGTGGGGGTGGGTCAGGGGGGTGGAAAGGTCAGCCCCAGCATTTT.

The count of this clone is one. The CDR3 spells CATSKDLNTEAFF. In DNA form, the CDR3 reads TGTGCCACCAGCAAGGACTTGAACACTGAAGCTTTCTTT. The chain combines TRBV15 with TRBJ1-1; D not resolved. CDR1 is LNHNV, CDR2 YYDKDF, per germline (reference sequence). This CDR3 is 13 amino acids long. V dropped 4 bases and J dropped 0 bases, with 6 bases sitting between them.

The CDR3 loop reads CASQRTALYEQYF. DNA of the CDR3: TGTGCCAGCCAAAGGACTGCATTGTACGAGCAGTACTTC. The rearrangement joins TRBV6-5 to TRBJ2-7; possibly TRBD2 for D (5 bases). The CDR3 is 13 amino acids. Germline V gives CDR1 MNHEY, CDR2 SVGAGI. V was pared by 8 bases and J by 4 bases, with 15 bases between.

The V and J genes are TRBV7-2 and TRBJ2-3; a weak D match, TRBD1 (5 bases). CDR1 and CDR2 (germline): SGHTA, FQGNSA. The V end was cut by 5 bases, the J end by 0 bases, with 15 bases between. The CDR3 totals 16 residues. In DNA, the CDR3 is TGTGCCAGCAGCCAGGGCTGGGTGGGTAGCACAGATACGCAGTATTTT. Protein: CASSQGWVGSTDTQYF.

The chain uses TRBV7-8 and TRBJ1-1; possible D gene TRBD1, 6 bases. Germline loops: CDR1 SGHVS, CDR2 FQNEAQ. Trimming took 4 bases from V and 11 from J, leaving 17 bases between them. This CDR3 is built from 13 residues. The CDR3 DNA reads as TGTGCCAGCAGCTATCAGGGGTCCCTCGGGGCTTTCTTT. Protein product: CASSYQGSLGAFF.

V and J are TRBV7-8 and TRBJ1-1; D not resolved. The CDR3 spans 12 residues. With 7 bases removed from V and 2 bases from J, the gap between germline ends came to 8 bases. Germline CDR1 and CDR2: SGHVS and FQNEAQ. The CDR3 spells CASNSFNTEAFF. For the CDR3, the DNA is TGTGCCAGCAACTCTTTCAACACTGAAGCTTTCTTT.

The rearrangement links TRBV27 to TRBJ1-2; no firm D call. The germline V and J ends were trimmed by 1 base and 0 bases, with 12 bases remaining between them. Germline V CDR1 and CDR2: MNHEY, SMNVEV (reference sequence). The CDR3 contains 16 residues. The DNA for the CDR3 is TGTGCCAGCAGTTTATTGTCGCTGGGAGCTAACTATGGCTACACCTTC. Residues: CASSLLSLGANYGYTF.

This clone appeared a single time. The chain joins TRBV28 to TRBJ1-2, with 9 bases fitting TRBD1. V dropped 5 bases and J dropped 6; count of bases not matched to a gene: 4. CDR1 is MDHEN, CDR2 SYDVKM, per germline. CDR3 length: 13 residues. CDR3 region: CASSPWTGDGYTF. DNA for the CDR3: TGTGCCAGCAGTCCTTGGACAGGGGATGGCTACACCTTC.

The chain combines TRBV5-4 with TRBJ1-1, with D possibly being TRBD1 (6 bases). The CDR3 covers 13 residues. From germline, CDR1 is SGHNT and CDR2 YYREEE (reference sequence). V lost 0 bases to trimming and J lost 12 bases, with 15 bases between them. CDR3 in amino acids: CASSLGGREATFF. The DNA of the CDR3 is TGTGCCAGCAGCTTGGGGGGGCGCGAAGCTACTTTCTTT. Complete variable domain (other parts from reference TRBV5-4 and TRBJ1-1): ETGVTQSPTHLIKTRGQQVTLRCSSQSGHNTVSWYQQALGQGPQFIFQYYREEENGRGNFPPRFSGLQFPNYSSELNVNALELDDSALYLCASSLGGREATFFGQGTRLTVV.

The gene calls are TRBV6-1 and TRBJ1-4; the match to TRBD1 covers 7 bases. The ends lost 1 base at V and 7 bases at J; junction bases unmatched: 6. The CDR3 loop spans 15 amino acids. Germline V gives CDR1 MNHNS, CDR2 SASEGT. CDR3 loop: CASSEGWDSREKLFF. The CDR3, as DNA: TGTGCCAGCAGTGAAGGGTGGGACAGTCGTGAAAAACTGTTTTTT.

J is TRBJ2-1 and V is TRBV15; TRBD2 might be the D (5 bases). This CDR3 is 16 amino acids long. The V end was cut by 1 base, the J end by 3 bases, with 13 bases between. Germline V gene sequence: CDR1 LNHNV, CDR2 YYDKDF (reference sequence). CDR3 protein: CATSRVTDSLYNEQFF. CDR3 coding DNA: TGTGCCACCAGCAGAGTAACGGACTCCCTCTACAATGAGCAGTTCTTC. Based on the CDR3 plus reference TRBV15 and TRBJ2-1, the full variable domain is DAMVIQNPRYQVTQFGKPVTLSCSQTLNHNVMYWYQQKSSQAPKLLFHYYDKDFNNEADTPDNFQSRRPNTSFCFLDIRSPGLGDTAMYLCATSRVTDSLYNEQFFGPGTRLTVL.